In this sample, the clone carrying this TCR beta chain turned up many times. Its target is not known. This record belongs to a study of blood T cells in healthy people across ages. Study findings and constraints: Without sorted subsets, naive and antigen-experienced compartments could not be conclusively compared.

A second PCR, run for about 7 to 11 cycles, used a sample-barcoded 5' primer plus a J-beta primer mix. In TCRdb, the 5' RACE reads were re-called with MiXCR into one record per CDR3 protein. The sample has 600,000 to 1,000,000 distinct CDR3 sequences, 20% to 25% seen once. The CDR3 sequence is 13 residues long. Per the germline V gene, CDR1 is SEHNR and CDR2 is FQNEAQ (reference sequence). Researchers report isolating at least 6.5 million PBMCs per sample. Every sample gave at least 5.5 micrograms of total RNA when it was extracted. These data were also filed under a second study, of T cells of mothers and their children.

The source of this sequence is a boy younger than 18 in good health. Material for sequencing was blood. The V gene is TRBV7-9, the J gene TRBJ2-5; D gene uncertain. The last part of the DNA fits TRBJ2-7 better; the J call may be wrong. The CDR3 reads CASSLVPSYEQYF. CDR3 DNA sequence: TGTGCCAGCAGCTTGGTCCCTTCTTACGAGCAGTACTTC.